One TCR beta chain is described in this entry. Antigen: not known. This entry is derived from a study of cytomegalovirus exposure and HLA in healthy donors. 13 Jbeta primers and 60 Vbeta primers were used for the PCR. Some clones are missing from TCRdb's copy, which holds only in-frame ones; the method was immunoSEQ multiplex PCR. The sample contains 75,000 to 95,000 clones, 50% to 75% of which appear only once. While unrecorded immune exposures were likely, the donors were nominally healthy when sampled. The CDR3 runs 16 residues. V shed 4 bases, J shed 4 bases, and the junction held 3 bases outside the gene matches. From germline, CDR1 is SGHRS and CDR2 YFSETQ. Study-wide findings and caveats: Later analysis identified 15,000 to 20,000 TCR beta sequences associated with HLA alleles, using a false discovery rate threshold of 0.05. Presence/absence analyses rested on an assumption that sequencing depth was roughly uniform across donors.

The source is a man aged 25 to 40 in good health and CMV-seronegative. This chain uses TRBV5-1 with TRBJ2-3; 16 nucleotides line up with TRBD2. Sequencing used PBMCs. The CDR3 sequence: CASSTGTSGGADTQYF. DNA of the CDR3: TGCGCCAGCAGCACCGGGACTAGCGGGGGGGCAGATACGCAGTATTTT.